These T cell receptor beta chains were read from a single sample in a study of T cells in Graves' hyperthyroidism and ophthalmopathy. TCRdb reprocessed the multiplex PCR reads via MiXCR and lists one record per CDR3 protein. In the table there are under 600,000 distinct CDR3 sequences, around 16% of which are singletons. The sequencing sample was made of blood. All receptors derive from a woman in her thirties or forties with Graves' ophthalmopathy. Each CDR3 is given with its conserved first and last residue. The D gene is left open where the match is weak. Rows give clone size only sometimes, using once, few, many, or a class for an expanded clone.

j_call d_call v_call cdr3_length clone_size cdr3_nt cdr3_aa
TRBJ2-7 NA TRBV20-1 14 NA TGCAGTGCTAGAGATAAGGGGAGCTCCTACGAGCAGTACTTC CSARDKGSSYEQYF
TRBJ2-1 NA TRBV7-9 14 many TGTGCCAGCAGCTCAATACAGCTTCTGAATGAGCAGTTCTTC CASSSIQLLNEQFF
TRBJ2-7 NA TRBV6-9 16 NA TGTGCCAGCAGTGATTCAATGGTAGCAGGGCAGTACGAGCAGTACTTC CASSDSMVAGQYEQYF
TRBJ2-1 NA TRBV20-1 12 many TGCAGTGCTGCAGCTAGTGGAGTTGAGCAGTTCTTC CSAAASGVEQFF
TRBJ2-1 NA TRBV24-1 14 NA TGTGCCACCAGTGCGCCCGAGGTTGACAATGAGCAGTTCTTC CATSAPEVDNEQFF
TRBJ2-1 TRBD2 TRBV5-4 15 many TGTGCCAGCAGCACGGGAGGACTACGTCACAATGAGCAGTTCTTC CASSTGGLRHNEQFF
TRBJ2-1 NA TRBV18 16 many TGTGCCAGCTCACCACCCGCCCGGGGCTCCTACAATGAGCAGTTCTTC CASSPPARGSYNEQFF
TRBJ2-7 NA TRBV18 13 NA TGTGCCAGCTCACCAAAGTTCTGGGACGAGCAGTACTTC CASSPKFWDEQYF
TRBJ1-5 NA TRBV6-1 15 many TGTGCCAGCAGTCAAGTTCTGGTAGGCAATCAGCCCCAGCATTTT CASSQVLVGNQPQHF
TRBJ2-1 NA TRBV20-1 11 NA TGCAGTAAGAGCTCCTACAATGAGCAGTTCTTC CSKSSYNEQFF
TRBJ2-5 TRBD1 TRBV11-2 15 many TGTGCCAGCAGCCGCCTGGGGGACAGGGGAGAGACCCAGTACTTC CASSRLGDRGETQYF
TRBJ2-1 NA TRBV7-3 13 few TGTGCCAGCAGCCAGGGTGACTACAATGAGCAGTTCTTC CASSQGDYNEQFF
TRBJ1-1 NA TRBV5-1 16 NA TGCGCCAGCAGCTTGGGGGATTTCAGGGGGAACACTGAAGCTTTCTTT CASSLGDFRGNTEAFF
TRBJ2-1 NA TRBV19 15 few TGTGCCAGTAGTACGATGACGGGGGTTTACAATGAGCAGTTCTTC CASSTMTGVYNEQFF
TRBJ2-2 TRBD2 TRBV12-3/TRBV12-4 14 many TGTGCCAGCAGTGGCCGACTAGCGGTCGGGGAGCTGTTTTTT CASSGRLAVGELFF
TRBJ2-7 NA TRBV2 16 many TGTGCCAGCAAATATCCCATTCCAGGGTCGCGGGACGAGCAGTACTTC CASKYPIPGSRDEQYF
TRBJ1-2 TRBD1 TRBV5-1 14 many TGCGCCAGCACAAGACAGGGGTCAAACTATGGCTACACCTTC CASTRQGSNYGYTF
TRBJ2-1 NA TRBV7-3 15 many TGTGCCAGCGCCCAGGCCGCTAGCTCCTACAATGAGCAGTTCTTC CASAQAASSYNEQFF
TRBJ2-3 TRBD1 TRBV27 15 many TGTGCCAGCACCCTGACAGGGGTGGGCACAGATACGCAGTATTTT CASTLTGVGTDTQYF
TRBJ2-1 NA TRBV18 13 many TGTGCCAGCTCACCACCGGGAGCGAGTGAGCAGTTCTTC CASSPPGASEQFF